The 8 T cell receptor beta chains below come from one sample, sequenced in a study of blood T cells in healthy people across ages (dated by TCRdb to the mid-2010s). Library method: 5' RACE. The sample was run on an Illumina HiSeq 2500. A second PCR of roughly 7 to 11 cycles was performed with a sample-barcoded 5' primer and a J-beta primer mix. TCRdb trimmed public reads at Q25 via fastp, called clones via MiXCR and kept in-frame beta chains. Each record represents a unique CDR3 protein, reported with the most common genes and DNA among its rows. The sample data list about 670,000 distinct CDR3 sequences, and 35% to 50% of these were observed just once. About 32% of the sample lies in the top ten. Sequenced input: blood. These receptors all stem from a man older than 75 in good health.

A remark on this clonotype: This may arise from a read error, as a much more abundant clone is one base away. The gene calls are TRBV6-2 or TRBV6-3 and TRBJ2-5; TRBD2 matches 9 bases. The V segment lost 4 bases and the J segment 5 bases; nucleotides outside the gene matches: 11. Germline V gene data show CDR1 as MNHEY and CDR2 as SVGEGT. This CDR3 has 16 amino acids. For the CDR3, the DNA is TGTGCCAGCAGTTCCCGGACTAGCGAGGCCCGCGAGACCCAGTACTTC. Translating it yields CASSSRTSEARETQYF.

The chain links TRBV7-2 to TRBJ2-3; perhaps TRBD2 as D (6 bases). The CDR3 loop spans 19 amino acids. V was clipped by 0 bases and J by 4 bases, with 23 bases between them. Looked up from germline, CDR1 is SGHTA and CDR2 is FQGNSA. CDR3 region: CASSLAIPSSGGGADTQYF. CDR3 DNA: TGTGCCAGCAGCTTAGCGATCCCCTCAAGCGGAGGAGGGGCAGATACGCAGTATTTT.

As regards this clonotype: This may come from a read error, since a much larger clone is one base off. The rearrangement uses TRBV4-3 and TRBJ2-7, with D perhaps TRBD1 (6 bases). The CDR3 runs to 11 residues. The germline V gene has CDR1 LGHNA and CDR2 YSLEER. CDR3 DNA sequence: TGCGCCAGACGGACAGCCTACGAGCGGTACTTC. Translation gives CARRTAYERYF.

This clonotype appeared a few times. The rearrangement joins TRBV20-1 to TRBJ2-7; 7 bases align to TRBD2. The CDR3 has 14 amino acids. CDR1 and CDR2 (germline): DFQATT, SNEGSKA (reference sequence). With V trimmed by 3 bases and J by 7 bases, 12 bases remained unmatched. Here the CDR3 reads CSARALLAPNEQYF. CDR3 nucleotide sequence: TGCAGTGCTAGGGCCCTACTAGCGCCCAATGAGCAGTACTTC.

This chain connects TRBV7-9 to TRBJ2-1; 10 bases map to TRBD1. In germline, CDR1 is SEHNR, CDR2 FQNEAQ (reference sequence). The CDR3 loop spans 15 amino acids. After removal of 4 bases from V and 5 bases from J, the junction contained 5 bases not matched to a gene. The CDR3 reads CASSSGQGRNNEQFF. The CDR3, as DNA: TGTGCCAGCAGCTCGGGACAGGGGAGGAACAATGAGCAGTTCTTC.

The rearrangement joins TRBV5-1 to TRBJ1-1; D not certain. The length of the CDR3 is 13 residues. Germline-derived CDR1 and CDR2 are SGHRS and YFSETQ. Trimming took 0 bases from V and 2 from J, leaving 5 bases between them. The CDR3 region has the DNA TGCGCCAGCAGCTTGGTGACTAACACTGAAGCTTTCTTT. This gives the protein CASSLVTNTEAFF.

This clonotype showed up just a few times. J is TRBJ1-1 and V is TRBV20-1; maybe TRBD1 (5 bases). V lost 2 bases and J lost 4, with 14 bases in between. The CDR3 length is 14 residues. Germline lookup yields CDR1 DFQATT and CDR2 SNEGSKA (reference sequence). The CDR3 is CSARSNLGGTEAFF. The CDR3 bases are TGCAGTGCTAGAAGTAATCTCGGGGGCACTGAAGCTTTCTTT.

The table lists this clonotype with a few counts. The chain recombines TRBV3-1 with TRBJ2-4; a weak D match, TRBD2 (6 bases). V lost 3 bases and J 13 bases, leaving 13 bases between the germline ends. The CDR3 spans 12 residues. Germline V lookup: CDR1 LGHDT, CDR2 YNNKEL (reference sequence). CDR3 coding DNA: TGTGCCAGCAGCCAGGGCGGCCGGGAGCAGTACTTC. Encoded protein: CASSQGGREQYF. The full variable domain, completed using reference TRBV3-1 and TRBJ2-4, is DTAVSQTPKYLVTQMGNDKSIKCEQNLGHDTMYWYKQDSKKFLKIMFSYNNKELIINETVPNRFSPKSPDKAHLNLHINSLELGDSAVYFCASSQGGREQYFGAGTRLSVL.